A selection of T cell receptor beta chains follows, all from one sample in a study of OX40 agonist ivuxolimab in advanced cancers. The protocol was immunoSEQ multiplex PCR, while the TCRdb copy is restricted to in-frame clones and leaves out a portion. The sample lists fewer than 95,000 clones, 90% to 95% occurring once. The sequencing here drew on CD4+ or CD8+ T cells sorted from blood, taken in a trial of the OX40 agonist ivuxolimab. All receptors derive from an adult with an advanced solid tumor such as melanoma, head and neck, liver or kidney cancer. Both conserved end residues are part of each CDR3. D genes are given only for firm matches. Clone size is shown for a subset of rows, as once, few, many or a class of expanded clone.

TRBJ1-3,.,TRBV6-1,.,TGTGCCAGCAGTGAAATCTTCGTGGGAAACACCATATATTTT,CASSEIFVGNTIYF
TRBJ2-2,TRBD1,TRBV7-9,.,TGTGCCAGCAGCCACACCGGGACAGGGGGCACCGGGGAGCTGTTTTTT,CASSHTGTGGTGELFF
TRBJ1-3,.,TRBV21-1,.,TGTGCCAGCAGCAAAACCGCGACAGGGAGTGGAAACACCATATATTTT,CASSKTATGSGNTIYF
TRBJ2-1,TRBD1,TRBV5-4,.,TGTGCCAGCAGCTCAGGGACAGGGGGCTACAATGAGCAGTTCTTC,CASSSGTGGYNEQFF
TRBJ1-5,TRBD1,TRBV28,.,TGTGCCAGCAGTTTATTACAGGGGGGAGGCAATCAGCCCCAGCATTTT,CASSLLQGGGNQPQHF
TRBJ2-5,.,TRBV6-5,.,TGTGCCAGCACCCGGGGAGAGACCCAGTACTTC,CASTRGETQYF
TRBJ1-4,.,TRBV28,.,TGTGCCAGCAGTTCCCCCACAGGGCCCCCTAATGAAAAACTGTTTTTT,CASSSPTGPPNEKLFF
TRBJ2-7,.,TRBV19,.,TGTGCCAGTAGTATAGATGATCAGGTACCCGAGCAGTACTTC,CASSIDDQVPEQYF
TRBJ2-5,TRBD1,TRBV4-1,.,TGCGCCAGCAGCCAAGTTACAGGGGGCAGGCGAGAGACCCAGTACTTC,CASSQVTGGRRETQYF
TRBJ1-5,.,TRBV7-8,.,TGTGCCAGCAGCTTAGCGCGGGCGGGGAATCAGCCCCAGCATTTT,CASSLARAGNQPQHF
TRBJ1-5,.,TRBV6-1,.,TGTGCCAGCAGTGTCGGAAGGGGCAATCAGCCCCAGCATTTT,CASSVGRGNQPQHF
TRBJ1-5,.,TRBV2,.,TGTGCCAGCAGTGATTCGGTTTCTAGCGGGAGTTTTCGCAATCAGCCCCAGCATTTT,CASSDSVSSGSFRNQPQHF
TRBJ1-1,.,TRBV7-9,.,TGTGCCAGCAGCTTAGTTGGCGCTCTTGGTGAAGCTTTCTTT,CASSLVGALGEAFF
TRBJ1-3,.,TRBV9,.,TGTGCCAGCAGCCTGGGGACGTTGAGAAACACCATATATTTT,CASSLGTLRNTIYF
TRBJ1-2,.,TRBV28,once,TGTGCCAGCAGTTTAATAGGGTATGGCTACACCTTC,CASSLIGYGYTF
TRBJ1-2,.,TRBV4-1,.,TGCGCCAGCAGCCAAGCGACGATTTGGGACACCGTAAGCAAAGCGATGGGCTACACCTTC,CASSQATIWDTVSKAMGYTF
TRBJ2-5,TRBD1,TRBV19,.,TGTGCCAGTAGAGGGACAGGGGCGACCCAGTACTTC,CASRGTGATQYF
TRBJ2-3,.,TRBV9,.,TGTGCCAGCAGCCCCCGGCGACTAGGCGATACGCAGTATTTT,CASSPRRLGDTQYF
TRBJ2-5,.,TRBV7-9,.,TGTGCCAGCAATAAATCAGAGGGGACCCAAGAGACCCAGTACTTC,CASNKSEGTQETQYF
TRBJ1-1,.,TRBV4-1,.,TGCGCCAGCAGCCAAGAAAGGGTGTTGAACACTGAAGCTTTCTTT,CASSQERVLNTEAFF
TRBJ2-1,.,TRBV11-2,.,TGTGCCAGCAGCCGCTCTACCAATGAGCAGTTCTTC,CASSRSTNEQFF
TRBJ1-1,.,TRBV7-2,.,TGTGCCAGCAGCTTATGGGGCTGGGCTGAAGCTTTCTTT,CASSLWGWAEAFF
TRBJ2-7,.,TRBV11-3,.,TGTGCCAGCAGCGCCGCGGGGGCCGAAAGCGAGCAGTACTTC,CASSAAGAESEQYF
TRBJ2-6,.,TRBV7-2,.,TGTGCCAGCAGCTTAGCTGGGGGGGCCAACGTCCTGACTTTC,CASSLAGGANVLTF
TRBJ1-1,.,TRBV27,.,TGTGCCAGCAGTTTTTTAGGGGGCACTGAAGCTTTCTTT,CASSFLGGTEAFF
TRBJ2-1,.,TRBV6-4,.,TGTGCCAGCAGTGACTCGGGTTTCGTAGACAATGAGCAGTTCTTC,CASSDSGFVDNEQFF
TRBJ1-2,.,TRBV7-9,.,TGTGCCAGCAGCTCGAGTGGGTATGGCTACACCTTC,CASSSSGYGYTF
TRBJ1-2,TRBD1,TRBV5-1,.,TGCGCCAGCAGCTCCGGGACAGGACGCTATGGCTACACCTTC,CASSSGTGRYGYTF
TRBJ1-3,.,TRBV11-3,once,TGTGCCAGCAGCTTAGGGTCTTCGAGAAACACCATATATTTT,CASSLGSSRNTIYF
TRBJ2-1,.,TRBV11-2,.,TGTGCCAGCAGCTTAGATATGGGGATGGAGGGAGAGACAACACACAATGAGCAGTTCTTC,CASSLDMGMEGETTHNEQFF
TRBJ1-5,.,TRBV19,.,TGTGCCAGTAGCGGGCCCAGGGAGAGGGACAATCAGCCCCAGCATTTT,CASSGPRERDNQPQHF
TRBJ1-2,.,TRBV6-1,.,TGTGCCAGCACCGACCCAGCAGGGGACTACACCTTC,CASTDPAGDYTF
TRBJ2-3,.,TRBV25-1,.,TGTGCCAGCAGTGAAGGGAGGTGGTTGGGCACAGATACGCAGTATTTT,CASSEGRWLGTDTQYF
TRBJ2-7,.,TRBV18,.,TGTGCCAGCTCACTGTTCCGCGAGCAGTACTTC,CASSLFREQYF
TRBJ2-1,.,TRBV15,.,TGTGCCACCAGCAGAGGGGAAGGTAGCTCCTACAATGAGCAGTTCTTC,CATSRGEGSSYNEQFF
TRBJ1-1,.,TRBV7-9,few,TGTGCCAGCAGCTCCCAACAGAACACTGAAGCTTTCTTT,CASSSQQNTEAFF
TRBJ2-2,.,TRBV25-1,.,TGTGCCAGCAGTGGGCAGGCGAACACCGGGGAGCTGTTTTTT,CASSGQANTGELFF
TRBJ1-4,.,TRBV9,.,TGTGCCAGCAGCGCCCCAGTAGGCCCTAATGAAAAACTGTTTTTT,CASSAPVGPNEKLFF
TRBJ2-1,.,TRBV6-6,.,TGTGCCAGCAGTTACTCGGACACTACTGAGCAGTTCTTC,CASSYSDTTEQFF
TRBJ2-1,TRBD2,TRBV19,.,TGTGCCAGCGGGCTAGCGGGAGGTTCGGCCTACAATGAGCAGTTCTTC,CASGLAGGSAYNEQFF
TRBJ2-7,.,TRBV30,once,TGTGCCTGGATGACCTTAGCCTCCTACGAGCAGTACTTC,CAWMTLASYEQYF
TRBJ1-1,.,TRBV27,few,TGTGCCAGCAGTTTATCGGGACGGGTGAACACTGAAGCTTTCTTT,CASSLSGRVNTEAFF